A selection of T cell receptor beta chains follows, all from one sample in a study of blood T cell repertoires in COVID-19. Assay used: immunoSEQ multiplex PCR; TCRdb lists only in-frame clones, some missing. The sample lists about 51,000 clones; less than 95% were seen once. The sequencing sample was made of peripheral blood. All receptors derive from a man between 50 and 59 years old with acute or convalescent COVID-19. Each CDR3 is given with its conserved first and last residue. The D gene is left open where the match is weak. Size values are once, few and many counts, or a class for expanded clones, and some rows have none.

>-|-|TRBV11-2|TRBJ2-3
CASSRAGPSTDTQYF
TGTGCCAGCAGCAGGGCGGGGCCTAGCACAGATACGCAGTATTTT
>-|-|TRBV25-1|TRBJ2-7
CASSAPLRYEQYF
TGTGCCAGCAGTGCTCCACTCCGCTACGAGCAGTACTTC
>-|-|TRBV11-2|TRBJ2-7
CASSGLLGQLEQYF
TGTGCCAGCAGCGGACTCTTGGGACAACTCGAGCAGTACTTC
>-|-|TRBV12-5|TRBJ1-5
CASGLTGNQPQHF
TGTGCTAGTGGTTTGACAGGTAATCAGCCCCAGCATTTT
>-|-|TRBV6-5|TRBJ1-1
CASSSRQYMNTEAFF
TGTGCCAGCAGCTCCCGACAGTACATGAACACTGAAGCTTTCTTT
>-|TRBD1|TRBV2|TRBJ2-7
CASTVGTGQYEQYF
TGTGCCAGCACGGTGGGGACAGGGCAATACGAGCAGTACTTC
>-|-|TRBV5-6|TRBJ2-7
CASSPTEGSYEQYF
TGTGCCAGCAGCCCGACGGAGGGCTCCTACGAGCAGTACTTC
>-|TRBD1|TRBV3-1/TRBV3-2|TRBJ1-2
CASSQVTGAPYGYTF
TGTGCCAGCAGCCAAGTAACAGGGGCCCCATATGGCTACACCTTC
>-|-|TRBV5-6|TRBJ2-7
CASSLVAGSTYEQYF
TGTGCCAGCAGCTTGGTCGCGGGGAGTACCTACGAGCAGTACTTC
>-|-|TRBV7-8|TRBJ2-7
CASSLGRGDTYEQYF
TGTGCCAGCAGCTTGGGCAGGGGGGACACCTACGAGCAGTACTTC
>-|TRBD1|TRBV24-1|TRBJ2-6
CATPKDMDRVSGKANVLTF
TGTGCCACCCCTAAGGACATGGACAGGGTCTCTGGGAAGGCCAACGTCCTGACTTTC
>-|-|TRBV13|TRBJ2-1
CASLPAGQERGYNEQFF
TGTGCCAGCCTCCCGGCGGGGCAGGAGAGAGGGTACAATGAGCAGTTCTTC
>-|TRBD2|TRBV19|TRBJ2-7
CASRPVSGGPNEQYF
TGTGCCAGTAGACCCGTTAGCGGGGGGCCCAACGAGCAGTACTTC
>-|-|TRBV20-1|TRBJ2-5
CSARDRETQYF
TGCAGTGCTAGAGATCGAGAGACCCAGTACTTC
>-|-|TRBV6-4|TRBJ2-1
CATRSLADFSYNEQFF
TGTGCCACCCGATCATTAGCGGACTTCTCCTACAATGAGCAGTTCTTC
>-|-|TRBV18|TRBJ2-2
CASSTKAGKAGELFF
TGTGCCAGCTCTACCAAAGCAGGGAAGGCCGGGGAGCTGTTTTTT
>-|-|TRBV30|TRBJ1-2
CAWSGSGGLSNYGYTF
TGTGCCTGGAGTGGTTCGGGCGGACTATCTAACTATGGCTACACCTTC
>-|-|TRBV5-1|TRBJ1-2
CASSSQGIEGYTF
TGCGCCAGCAGTTCCCAGGGAATTGAAGGCTACACCTTC
>-|TRBD1|TRBV6-1|TRBJ2-1
CASSERLSKAGGISYNEQFF
TGTGCCAGCAGTGAAAGGTTGTCGAAGGCAGGGGGCATCTCCTACAATGAGCAGTTCTTC
>-|TRBD2|TRBV19|TRBJ2-1
CASSRRLAGGNEQFF
TGTGCCAGTAGTCGACGACTAGCGGGGGGCAATGAGCAGTTCTTC
>-|TRBD1|TRBV10-3|TRBJ2-2
CAINDRGPTGELFF
TGTGCCATCAACGACAGGGGGCCCACCGGGGAGCTGTTTTTT
>-|TRBD1|TRBV2|TRBJ2-7
CASTPGDRPYEQYF
TGTGCCAGCACCCCAGGGGACAGACCATACGAGCAGTACTTC
>-|TRBD2|TRBV24-1|TRBJ2-1
CATSDGLAGSYNEQFF
TGTGCCACCAGTGATGGGCTAGCGGGGAGCTACAATGAGCAGTTCTTC
>-|TRBD1|TRBV7-2|TRBJ1-2
CASSPDREIYGYTF
TGTGCCAGCAGCCCCGACAGGGAGATCTATGGCTACACCTTC
>-|-|TRBV18|TRBJ2-1
CASSSLQGTSTNEQFF
TGTGCCAGCTCATCCCTCCAGGGTACTTCAACCAATGAGCAGTTCTTC
>-|TRBD2|TRBV15|TRBJ2-4
CATSSGGATKNIQYF
TGTGCCACCTCTAGCGGGGGGGCGACCAAAAACATTCAGTACTTC
>-|-|TRBV29-1|TRBJ1-3
CSVAGVSGNTIYF
TGCAGCGTTGCGGGTGTATCCGGAAACACCATATATTTT
>once|-|TRBV18|TRBJ2-5
CASSPPSGPRWETQYF
TGTGCCAGCTCACCACCCTCAGGGCCTCGCTGGGAGACCCAGTACTTC
>once|TRBD2|TRBV3-1/TRBV3-2|TRBJ2-7
CASSPLSGGASLFEQYF
TGTGCCAGCAGCCCACTTAGCGGGGGGGCAAGTCTCTTCGAGCAGTACTTC
>-|TRBD2|TRBV28|TRBJ2-3
CASRLGGDTDTQYF
TGTGCCAGCAGATTGGGAGGGGACACAGATACGCAGTATTTT
>-|TRBD1|TRBV18|TRBJ1-4
CASSPGDRGRATNEKLFF
TGTGCCAGCTCACCAGGGGACAGGGGGCGCGCAACTAATGAAAAACTGTTTTTT
>-|TRBD1|TRBV5-1|TRBJ2-3
CASSLEDRGGADTQYF
TGCGCCAGCAGCTTGGAGGACAGGGGGGGCGCAGATACGCAGTATTTT
>once|-|TRBV19|TRBJ1-5
CASRDLGQGRQPQHF
TGTGCCAGTAGGGATCTAGGGCAGGGCAGACAGCCCCAGCATTTT
>once|TRBD2|TRBV7-9|TRBJ2-3
CASSSTTGGNTDTQYF
TGTGCCAGCAGCTCGACTACGGGGGGTAACACAGATACGCAGTATTTT
>-|-|TRBV18|TRBJ1-3
CASSVTTVSGSGNTIYF
TGTGCCAGCTCCGTCACCACGGTTTCAGGATCTGGAAACACCATATATTTT
>-|TRBD1|TRBV2|TRBJ1-1
CASTRNRGRGEAFF
TGTGCCAGCACCCGAAACAGGGGACGTGGTGAAGCTTTCTTT
>-|-|TRBV30|TRBJ1-5
CAWTAGGNQPQHF
TGTGCCTGGACGGCAGGGGGCAATCAGCCCCAGCATTTT
>-|-|TRBV19|TRBJ1-5
CASSIKVTVDYQPQHF
TGTGCCAGTAGTATTAAGGTAACAGTAGATTATCAGCCCCAGCATTTT
>-|-|TRBV5-1|TRBJ2-5
CASSLAYGRGYGETQYF
TGCGCCAGCAGCTTGGCCTATGGGAGGGGGTACGGAGAGACCCAGTACTTC
>-|TRBD1|TRBV20-1|TRBJ1-1
CSASGQSEAFF
TGCAGTGCGTCGGGACAGTCTGAAGCTTTCTTT
>-|-|TRBV2|TRBJ2-5
CASTRTQLGETQYF
TGTGCCAGCACTCGGACGCAACTAGGGGAGACCCAGTACTTC
>-|-|TRBV24-1|TRBJ1-4
CATSDPGYEKLFF
TGTGCCACCAGTGACCCGGGGTATGAAAAACTGTTTTTT
>-|TRBD1|TRBV9|TRBJ1-2
CASSRTRGQGGNDGYTF
TGTGCCAGCAGTCGCACCCGGGGACAGGGAGGGAATGATGGCTACACCTTC
>-|-|TRBV6-5|TRBJ1-6
CASSSGSGGRSPLHF
TGTGCCAGCAGTTCAGGGTCGGGGGGCAGGTCACCCCTCCACTTT
>-|-|TRBV3-1/TRBV3-2|TRBJ2-7
CASQAGTYEQYF
TGTGCCTCCCAGGCAGGAACCTACGAGCAGTACTTC
>once|TRBD2|TRBV2|TRBJ2-2
CASVAGGGPNTGELFF
TGTGCCAGCGTGGCCGGCGGGGGGCCGAACACCGGGGAGCTGTTTTTT
>-|TRBD2|TRBV30|TRBJ2-5
CAWTTGLVETQYF
TGTGCCTGGACCACGGGACTAGTGGAGACCCAGTACTTC
>-|TRBD2|TRBV19|TRBJ2-1
CASSTPLAGGQGEQFF
TGTGCCAGTAGTACCCCACTAGCGGGGGGGCAGGGTGAGCAGTTCTTC
>-|TRBD1|TRBV19|TRBJ2-3
CASSARTGGADTQYF
TGTGCCAGTAGTGCAAGGACAGGGGGAGCAGATACGCAGTATTTT
>-|-|TRBV3-1/TRBV3-2|TRBJ2-3
CASSRDSSTDTQYF
TGTGCCAGCAGCCGGGACTCTAGCACAGATACGCAGTATTTT
>-|TRBD1|TRBV5-8|TRBJ1-4
CASSLQGAVANEKLFF
TGTGCCAGCAGCTTACAGGGGGCAGTGGCTAATGAAAAACTGTTTTTT
>-|TRBD2|TRBV5-1|TRBJ2-2
CASSLGRTSGANTGELFF
TGCGCCAGCAGCTTGGGTAGGACTAGCGGGGCGAACACCGGGGAGCTGTTTTTT
>-|TRBD2|TRBV7-2|TRBJ2-1
CASSYLWGGYEQFF
TGTGCCAGCAGTTACTTATGGGGGGGTTATGAGCAGTTCTTC